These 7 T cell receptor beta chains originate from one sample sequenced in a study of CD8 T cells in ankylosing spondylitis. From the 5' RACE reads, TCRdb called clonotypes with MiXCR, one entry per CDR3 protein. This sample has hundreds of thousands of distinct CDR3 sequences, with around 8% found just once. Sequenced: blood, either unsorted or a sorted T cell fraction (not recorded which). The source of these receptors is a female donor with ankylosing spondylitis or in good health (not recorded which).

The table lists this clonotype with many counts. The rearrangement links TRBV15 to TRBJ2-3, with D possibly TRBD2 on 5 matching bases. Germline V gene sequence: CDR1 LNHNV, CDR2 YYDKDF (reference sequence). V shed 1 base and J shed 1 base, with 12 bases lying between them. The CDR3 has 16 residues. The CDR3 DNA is TGTGCCACCAGCAGAGTAAAGGGAGTAGGCACAGATACGCAGTATTTT. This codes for CATSRVKGVGTDTQYF.

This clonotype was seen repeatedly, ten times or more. In DNA, the CDR3 is TGTGCCTGGAGTGTAAGCCAGGGGATCTCTAACTATGGCTACACCTTC. The encoded protein is CAWSVSQGISNYGYTF. The J gene is TRBJ1-2, the V gene TRBV30, with D perhaps TRBD1 (6 bases). V was clipped by 0 bases and J by 0 bases, with 14 bases between them. Germline lookup yields CDR1 GTSNPN and CDR2 SVGIG (reference sequence). This CDR3 region has 16 residues. The whole variable domain, remainder taken from reference TRBV30 and TRBJ1-2, is SQTIHQWPATLVQPVGSPLSLECTVEGTSNPNLYWYRQAAGRGLQLLFYSVGIGQISSEVPQNLSASRPQDRQFILSSKKLLLSDSGFYLCAWSVSQGISNYGYTFGSGTRLTVV.

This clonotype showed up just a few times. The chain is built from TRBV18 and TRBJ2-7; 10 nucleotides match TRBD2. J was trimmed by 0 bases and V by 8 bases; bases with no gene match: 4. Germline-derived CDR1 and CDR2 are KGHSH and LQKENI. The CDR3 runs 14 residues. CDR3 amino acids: CASRLAGPSYEQYF. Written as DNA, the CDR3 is TGTGCCAGCCGACTAGCGGGCCCCTCCTACGAGCAGTACTTC.

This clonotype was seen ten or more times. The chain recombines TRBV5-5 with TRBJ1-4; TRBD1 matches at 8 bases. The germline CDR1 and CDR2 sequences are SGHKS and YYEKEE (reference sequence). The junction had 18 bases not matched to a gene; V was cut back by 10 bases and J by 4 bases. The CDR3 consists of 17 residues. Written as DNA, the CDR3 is TGTGCCTCCCAAGGGGGACAGGTCCACTTCGGTAATGAAAAACTGTTTTTT. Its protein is CASQGGQVHFGNEKLFF.

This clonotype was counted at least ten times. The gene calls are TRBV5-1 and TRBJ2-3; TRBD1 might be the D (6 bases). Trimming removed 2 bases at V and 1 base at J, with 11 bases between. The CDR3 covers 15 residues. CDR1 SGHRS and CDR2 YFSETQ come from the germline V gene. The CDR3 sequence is CASSLTGPGTDTQYF. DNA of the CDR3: TGCGCCAGCAGCTTAACAGGGCCGGGCACAGATACGCAGTATTTT.

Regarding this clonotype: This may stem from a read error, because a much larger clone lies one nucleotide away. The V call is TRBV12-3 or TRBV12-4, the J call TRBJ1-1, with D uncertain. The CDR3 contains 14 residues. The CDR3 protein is CAGSPVGLNTEAFF. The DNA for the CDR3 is TGTGCCGGCAGTCCCGTAGGGTTGAACACTGAAGCTTTCTTT.

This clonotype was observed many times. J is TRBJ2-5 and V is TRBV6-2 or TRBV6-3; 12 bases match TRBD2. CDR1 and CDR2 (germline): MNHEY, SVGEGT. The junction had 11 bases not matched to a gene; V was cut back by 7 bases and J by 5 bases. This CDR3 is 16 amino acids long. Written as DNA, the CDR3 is TGTGCCAGCACGACTAGCGGGAGTATAAAGACGGAGACCCAGTACTTC. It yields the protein CASTTSGSIKTETQYF.